This T cell receptor beta chain was sequenced during a study of blood T cell repertoires in COVID-19. Across the whole study: COVID-19 samples, acute and convalescent, were from the United States, Italy and Spain.

J lost 0 bases, V lost 8 bases, and 15 bases had no gene match. Germline-derived CDR1 and CDR2 are SNHLY and FYNNEI. The CDR3 spans 19 residues. In the authors' methods: For nucleated cells, counts were estimated from reference gene primer amplification. Measured with immunoSEQ multiplex PCR; TCRdb has only the in-frame clones, and not every one. V and J calls and clone size come straight from that table; D and trimming were deduced from the DNA. The profile covers 75,000 to 95,000 clones, with approximately 80% appearing a single time and around 3.1% taken by the ten largest. This chain uses TRBV2 with TRBJ2-1; 11 bases match TRBD2. This receptor was taken from a man between 45 and 60 years old with acute or convalescent COVID-19. The material sequenced was peripheral blood. The CDR3 spells CASHSSSGGAISSYNEQFF. CDR3 in DNA: TGTGCCAGCCACTCCAGTAGCGGGGGGGCCATTAGCTCCTACAATGAGCAGTTCTTC.